This T cell receptor (beta chain) is from a study of PD-1 blockade in classical Hodgkin lymphoma. V lost 4 bases to trimming and J lost 7 bases; unmatched junction nucleotides: 6. This CDR3 has 14 residues. Germline CDR1 SNHLY, CDR2 FYNNEI. Repertoires were generated with immunoSEQ multiplex PCR, while TCRdb's copy carries only in-frame clones and drops some. The sample carries 90,000 to 95,000 clones, approximately 89% recorded once. After autologous stem cell transplantation all patients relapsed, and prior brentuximab vedotin exposure differed between cohorts. The source was peripheral blood mononuclear cells (PBMCs), collected before the second cycle of nivolumab. This sequence originates from a human donor with classical Hodgkin lymphoma. The gene calls are TRBV2 and TRBJ2-3, with TRBD2 identical over 9 bases. CDR3 nucleotides: TGTGCCAGCAGTGTTCCTAGCGGGATCCATACGCAGTATTTT. Residues: CASSVPSGIHTQYF.